These 21 T cell receptor beta chains were all obtained from the same sample, sequenced in a study of response to subunit inactivated influenza vaccine. TCRdb fed the RT-PCR reads into MiXCR, producing one record per CDR3 protein. Among 650,000 to 800,000 distinct CDR3 sequences listed, roughly 14% were seen once. Sample: PBMCs from blood, taken 14 to 15 days before vaccination. These receptors originate from a man in his fifties or sixties who received an inactivated influenza vaccine.

In its sample, this clonotype was seen a few times. V gene TRBV7-9 combines with J gene TRBJ2-3; 8 bases agree with TRBD2. The CDR3 runs to 15 residues. Germline-derived CDR1 and CDR2 are SEHNR and FQNEAQ (reference sequence). V was pared by 5 bases and J by 4 bases, with 8 bases of the junction left unmatched. CDR3 in amino acids: CASSPIAGSADTQYF. In nucleotides, the CDR3 is TGTGCCAGCAGCCCCATAGCGGGATCTGCAGATACGCAGTATTTT.

This clonotype was recorded a few times. V gene TRBV28 combines with J gene TRBJ2-1; 13 bases agree with TRBD2. With V trimmed by 8 bases and J by 6 bases, 10 bases remained unmatched. Germline CDR1 reads MDHEN; CDR2 reads SYDVKM. The CDR3 extends over 16 amino acids. CDR3: CASVTSGGAIFNEQFF. The DNA of the CDR3 is TGTGCCAGCGTTACTAGCGGGGGGGCTATATTCAATGAGCAGTTCTTC.

This chain uses TRBV4-3 with TRBJ2-5; the D gene is possibly TRBD2 (5 bases). The CDR3 contains 17 residues. V lost 1 base, J lost 5 bases, and 20 bases lay in between. CDR1 and CDR2 from the germline V gene are LGHNA and YSLEER. CDR3 region: CASSQAIGMRGWETQYF. The DNA of the CDR3 is TGCGCCAGCAGCCAAGCGATTGGTATGCGAGGGTGGGAGACCCAGTACTTC.

This clonotype came up a few times. This chain connects TRBV6-5 to TRBJ2-1; a possible D gene is TRBD2 (5 bases). The CDR3 covers 14 residues. Germline assignment: CDR1 MNHEY and CDR2 SVGAGI. V was clipped by 0 bases and J by 12 bases, with 15 bases between them. CDR3 sequence: CASSYSRAALAQFF. The CDR3 DNA reads TGTGCCAGCAGTTACTCTAGGGCGGCGCTAGCGCAGTTCTTC.

This clonotype has more than one count but fewer than ten. V and J are TRBV11-3 and TRBJ2-7; D perhaps matches TRBD2 (7 bases). The CDR3 runs to 13 residues. The ends were cut back, 1 base at V and 7 bases at J, with 11 bases in the middle. Germline values: CDR1 SGHNT, CDR2 YENEEA. The CDR3 DNA reads as TGTGCCAGCAGCTTAGGGACAGCGGGGGAGCAGTACTTC. Residues: CASSLGTAGEQYF.

The chain has TRBV6-2 or TRBV6-3 and TRBJ1-1, with D unclear. The V end was cut by 2 bases, the J end by 8 bases, with 12 bases between. The CDR3 has 13 amino acids. CDR1 is MNHEY, CDR2 SVGEGT, per germline. Here the CDR3 DNA reads TGTGCCAGCAGTTACCGGGCGGGAGGAGAAGCTTTCTTT. Translating gives CASSYRAGGEAFF.

This clonotype was detected a few times. The chain uses TRBV7-2 and TRBJ1-1; D unresolved. CDR1 SGHTA and CDR2 FQGNSA come from the germline V gene. There are 13 residues in the CDR3. Deletions cut 6 bases from V and 9 bases from J, with 17 bases between. Here the CDR3 DNA reads TGTGCCAGCAGTCAAGAGGTTCGACATAAAGCTTTCTTT. This translates into CASSQEVRHKAFF.

This clonotype was observed a few times. The V call is TRBV5-1, the J call TRBJ2-7, with TRBD1 identical over 7 bases. This CDR3 has 14 residues. Losses at the gene ends were 6 bases for V and 3 bases for J; bases not matched to a gene: 9. The germline V gene has CDR1 SGHRS and CDR2 YFSETQ. For the CDR3, the DNA is TGCGCCAGCAACCCACCGGGACAGAGCTACGAGCAGTACTTC. Its protein product is CASNPPGQSYEQYF. The full variable domain, rest sourced from reference TRBV5-1 and TRBJ2-7, is KAGVTQTPRYLIKTRGQQVTLSCSPISGHRSVSWYQQTPGQGLQFLFEYFSETQRNKGNFPGRFSGRQFSNSRSEMNVSTLELGDSALYLCASNPPGQSYEQYFGPGTRLTVT.

This clonotype has a handful of counts. This rearrangement joins TRBV5-8 to TRBJ2-1; TRBD2 matches 9 bases. This CDR3 is built from 15 residues. V shed 2 bases and J 5 bases; nucleotides not matched to a gene: 5. CDR1 is SGHTS and CDR2 is YDEGEE in the germline V gene. In DNA form, the CDR3 reads TGTGCCAGCAGCTTTGGGACTAGCCGCAACAATGAGCAGTTCTTC. Encoded protein: CASSFGTSRNNEQFF.

This clonotype was seen a few times. The J gene is TRBJ2-1, the V gene TRBV20-1; 14 bases align to TRBD2. Per germline, CDR1 DFQATT and CDR2 SNEGSKA (reference sequence). The junction had 7 bases not matched to a gene; V was cut back by 0 bases and J by 12 bases. The CDR3 runs 15 residues. The CDR3 here is CSARETGLAGVGQFF. In DNA, the CDR3 is TGCAGTGCTAGAGAAACGGGACTAGCGGGAGTAGGGCAGTTCTTC.

This clonotype was recorded many times. The chain has TRBV9 and TRBJ1-4; no clear D. The V end was cut by 0 bases, the J end by 4 bases, with 7 bases between. The V gene's germline CDR1 is SGDLS and CDR2 YYNGEE. The CDR3 is made up of 14 amino acids. CDR3 bases: TGTGCCAGCAGCGTAGGGCCGAGTAATGAAAAACTGTTTTTT. Translated: CASSVGPSNEKLFF.

A few counts support this clonotype. The V call is TRBV7-2, the J call TRBJ1-6; D is ambiguous. The germline CDR1 and CDR2 sequences are SGHTA and FQGNSA. CDR3 size: 15 residues. V lost 5 bases, J lost 7 bases, and 15 bases lay in between. The CDR3 sequence is CASSIAWTENSPLHF. In DNA form, the CDR3 reads TGTGCCAGCAGCATTGCATGGACTGAGAATTCACCCCTCCACTTT.

The sample holds many counts of this clonotype. The J gene is TRBJ2-7, the V gene TRBV12-3 or TRBV12-4, with a possible D match to TRBD2 (5 bases). This CDR3 comprises 13 residues. Deletions cut 5 bases from V and 2 bases from J, with 10 bases between. CDR3 protein: CASSPGVTYEQYF. CDR3 sequence (DNA): TGTGCCAGCAGTCCCGGGGTCACCTACGAGCAGTACTTC.

Only a few counts were recorded for this clonotype. The chain has TRBV27 and TRBJ2-2; possible D gene TRBD1, 5 bases. CDR1 is MNHEY, CDR2 SMNVEV, per germline (reference sequence). The CDR3 has 16 amino acids. V lost 0 bases to trimming and J lost 5 bases, with 13 bases between them. In DNA, the CDR3 is TGTGCCAGCAGTTTATCCGTGGGGCGCGCGACCGGGGAGCTGTTTTTT. Translating it yields CASSLSVGRATGELFF.

V and J are TRBV14 and TRBJ2-7; TRBD1 might be the D (5 bases). CDR1 and CDR2 from the germline V gene are SGHDN and FVKESK. V lost 4 bases, J lost 2 bases, and 18 bases lay in between. This CDR3 is 16 amino acids long. CDR3 sequence (DNA): TGTGCCAGCAGCCCCCGTTTGGGGCAGGGAACCTACGAGCAGTACTTC. It yields the protein CASSPRLGQGTYEQYF.

At least ten counts were recorded for this clonotype. The genes are TRBV5-5 and TRBJ2-5; D gene ambiguous. The CDR3 runs to 17 residues. Trimming took 3 bases from V and 5 from J, leaving 23 bases between them. Germline V gene data show CDR1 as SGHKS and CDR2 as YYEKEE (reference sequence). In DNA, the CDR3 is TGTGCCAGCAGCTCACTCTACAAGCCGGAACACCGGGAGACCCAGTACTTC. Encoded protein: CASSSLYKPEHRETQYF.

This clonotype has more than one count but fewer than ten. The rearrangement links TRBV11-2 to TRBJ2-3; TRBD2 matches 15 bases. Trimming at V came to 5 bases and at J to 4 bases, leaving 10 bases not matched to a gene. Germline assignment: CDR1 SGHAT and CDR2 FQNNGV. The CDR3 runs to 18 residues. CDR3 sequence reads: CASSPGLAGGPWADTQYF. The CDR3, as DNA: TGTGCCAGCAGCCCAGGACTAGCGGGGGGGCCCTGGGCAGATACGCAGTATTTT.

V is TRBV7-9 and J is TRBJ1-1; TRBD1 agrees at 10 bases. V was pared by 7 bases and J by 5 bases, with 7 bases of the junction left unmatched. The CDR3 length is 14 residues. Germline CDR1 SEHNR, CDR2 FQNEAQ (reference sequence). The CDR3 coding sequence is TGTGCCAGCACCCCGGGACAGGGGTGGACTGAAGCTTTCTTT. Encoded protein: CASTPGQGWTEAFF.

This clonotype was seen a handful of times. V gene TRBV5-1 combines with J gene TRBJ2-5, with TRBD2 matching 10 bases. This CDR3 is built from 15 residues. V gave up 5 bases and J gave up 5 bases; unmatched junction bases: 9. CDR1 SGHRS and CDR2 YFSETQ come from the germline V gene. CDR3: CASSRGSSGSETQYF. The CDR3, as DNA: TGCGCCAGCAGTCGTGGGTCTAGCGGGAGTGAGACCCAGTACTTC.

This clonotype was counted only a few times. The V and J genes are TRBV24-1 and TRBJ1-5, with D tentatively TRBD1 (6 bases). The V gene lost 4 bases and the J gene lost 7 bases, with 16 bases spanning the gap. Germline V gene data show CDR1 as KGHDR and CDR2 as SFDVKD. This CDR3 comprises 15 residues. This CDR3 is CATSDEGGVGQPQHF. Written as DNA, the CDR3 is TGTGCCACCAGTGACGAGGGGGGGGTAGGACAGCCCCAGCATTTT.

V is TRBV5-1 and J is TRBJ2-7; D is undetermined. The CDR3 is 15 amino acids. V dropped 0 bases and J dropped 0 bases, with 10 bases sitting between them. Germline V CDR1 and CDR2: SGHRS, YFSETQ. The CDR3 here is CASSLEAASSYEQYF. The DNA of the CDR3 is TGCGCCAGCAGCTTGGAGGCAGCGAGCTCCTACGAGCAGTACTTC.